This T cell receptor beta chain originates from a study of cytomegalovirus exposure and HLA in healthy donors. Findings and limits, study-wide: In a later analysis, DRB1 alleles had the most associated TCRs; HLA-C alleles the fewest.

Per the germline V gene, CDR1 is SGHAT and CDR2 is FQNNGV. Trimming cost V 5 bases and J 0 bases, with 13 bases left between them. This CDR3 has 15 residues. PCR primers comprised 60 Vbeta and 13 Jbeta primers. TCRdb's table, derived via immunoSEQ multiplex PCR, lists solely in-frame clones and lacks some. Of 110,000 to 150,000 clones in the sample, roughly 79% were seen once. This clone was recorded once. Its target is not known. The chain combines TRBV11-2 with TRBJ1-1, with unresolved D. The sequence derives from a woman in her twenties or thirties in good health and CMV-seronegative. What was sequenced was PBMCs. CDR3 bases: TGTGCCAGCAGCCTCAGGCCCCGCGTGAACACTGAAGCTTTCTTT. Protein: CASSLRPRVNTEAFF.